The 25 T cell receptor beta chains reported below all come from one sample, sequenced in a study of T-cell memory formation after mild COVID-19. MiXCR, run by TCRdb on the 5' RACE reads, gives a single entry per CDR3 protein. This repertoire shows hundreds of thousands of distinct CDR3 sequences, roughly 15% found once; its top ten account for about a fifth. Sequencing was done on a sample of PBMCs or a T cell subset sorted from them (not recorded which). All receptors come from a young man who had mild COVID-19 (a few samples of this study predate the infection). Cell type and time point are not known.

The rearrangement uses TRBV7-6 and TRBJ2-1; D is possibly TRBD2 (5 bases). This CDR3 comprises 15 residues. From germline, CDR1 is SGHVS and CDR2 FNYEAQ. V lost 6 bases and J lost 8, with 20 bases in between. DNA for the CDR3: TGTGCCAGCAGTTATGAGGGAGATTCTACAGATGAGCAGTTCTTC. This gives the protein CASSYEGDSTDEQFF.

This clonotype has just a few counts. J is TRBJ2-2 and V is TRBV7-2; 7 bases are a match to TRBD2. CDR1 and CDR2 from the germline V gene are SGHTA and FQGNSA. The CDR3 length is 14 residues. V lost 6 bases to trimming and J lost 5 bases; unmatched junction nucleotides: 6. CDR3 in DNA: TGTGCCAGCAGTCGGGACTATGGAACCGGGGAGCTGTTTTTT. Amino acids: CASSRDYGTGELFF. Variable domain in full (rest from reference TRBV7-2 and TRBJ2-2): GAGVSQSPSNKVTEKGKDVELRCDPISGHTALYWYRQSLGQGLEFLIYFQGNSAPDKSGLPSDRFSAERTGGSVSTLTIQRTQQEDSAVYLCASSRDYGTGELFFGEGSRLTVL.

The V call is TRBV10-3, the J call TRBJ2-1, with 8 bases lining up with TRBD2. This CDR3 is built from 14 residues. Germline-derived CDR1 and CDR2 are ENHRY and SYGVKD. The V and J ends lost 6 bases and 7 bases, in that order; junction bases with no gene match: 8. CDR3: CAIRNGGAGNEQFF. As DNA, the CDR3 is TGTGCCATCAGAAACGGGGGGGCCGGGAATGAGCAGTTCTTC.

This clonotype has a count of ten or more. The J gene is TRBJ2-7, the V gene TRBV5-1; 15 bases map to TRBD2. V gave up 4 bases and J gave up 1 base; unmatched junction bases: 9. Germline CDR1 and CDR2: SGHRS and YFSETQ. CDR3 length: 18 residues. The CDR3 coding sequence is TGCGCCAGCAGCAGAAGGGGACTAGCGGGGGGCTATTCCTACGAGCAGTACTTC. It translates to CASSRRGLAGGYSYEQYF.

This clonotype was counted between two and nine times. The chain uses TRBV7-2 and TRBJ2-2; tentatively, D is TRBD1 or TRBD2 (5 bases each). Germline V gene lookup returns CDR1 SGHTA and CDR2 FQGNSA. Trimming took off 4 bases at V and 3 bases at J, with 12 bases between the two ends. The CDR3 runs to 15 residues. The CDR3 region is CASSSPKGHTGELFF. Written as DNA, the CDR3 is TGTGCCAGCAGCTCCCCGAAGGGACACACCGGGGAGCTGTTTTTT.

The chain carries TRBV6-5 and TRBJ1-2, with D perhaps TRBD1 (6 bases). The CDR3 contains 13 residues. V gave up 6 bases and J gave up 8 bases, with 16 bases separating them. Germline V CDR1 and CDR2: MNHEY, SVGAGI. The CDR3 sequence: CASSSGARSGYTF. CDR3 DNA sequence: TGTGCCAGCAGCTCGGGGGCGCGCTCAGGCTACACCTTC.

The rearrangement uses TRBV6-2 or TRBV6-3 and TRBJ1-6; D ambiguous. CDR1 and CDR2 from the germline V gene are MNHEY and SVGEGT. Trimming stripped 5 bases from V and 7 bases from J, with 9 bases between. This CDR3 region has 13 residues. CDR3 residues: CASSTDGNSPLHF. The CDR3 bases are TGTGCCAGCAGTACGGACGGAAATTCACCCCTCCACTTT.

The V call is TRBV4-1, the J call TRBJ1-5, with a possible D match to TRBD1 (6 bases). Germline values: CDR1 MGHRA, CDR2 YSYEKL. V lost 3 bases and J lost 5, with 17 bases in between. This CDR3 is 16 amino acids long. Written as DNA, the CDR3 is TGCGCCAGCAGCCAGAGGGCGGGGGCTCTGGATCAGCCCCAGCATTTT. Its translation: CASSQRAGALDQPQHF.

This clonotype has a count of ten or more. This chain links TRBV5-1 with TRBJ2-7; 11 nucleotides line up with TRBD1. Germline lookup yields CDR1 SGHRS and CDR2 YFSETQ. J lost 5 bases, V lost 2 bases, and 15 bases had no gene match. This CDR3 spans 18 amino acids. Here the CDR3 reads CASSFPDVGQGESNEQYF. The CDR3 bases are TGCGCCAGCAGCTTCCCCGATGTGGGACAGGGGGAAAGTAACGAGCAGTACTTC.

This clonotype was found many times. The gene calls are TRBV7-9 and TRBJ2-1; TRBD1 or TRBD2 may be the D gene (7 bases each). V gave up 2 bases and J gave up 6 bases, with 14 bases separating them. The CDR3 contains 15 residues. CDR1 and CDR2 (germline): SEHNR, FQNEAQ (reference sequence). The CDR3 DNA is TGTGCCAGCAGCTTATGGCAGGGGGAGGGCAATGAGCAGTTCTTC. Its protein product is CASSLWQGEGNEQFF.

The V gene is TRBV2, the J gene TRBJ2-7, with a tentative D call TRBD2 (5 bases). The CDR3 is made up of 12 amino acids. Germline loops: CDR1 SNHLY, CDR2 FYNNEI. V lost 8 bases and J lost 2, with 10 bases in between. The CDR3 DNA follows: TGTGCCAGCCATGGAGGTGCCTACGAGCAGTACTTC. This sequence encodes CASHGGAYEQYF.

This rearrangement joins TRBV19 to TRBJ2-7, with D hard to call. The CDR3 extends over 13 amino acids. The V and J ends lost 4 bases and 6 bases respectively, with 13 bases between them. Looked up from germline, CDR1 is LNHDA and CDR2 is SQIVND (reference sequence). The CDR3 DNA is TGTGCCAGTAGTACGCGGCCCGGGCTCGAGCAGTACTTC. It is translated as CASSTRPGLEQYF.

Comments on this clonotype: Compared with germline, one end of the junction differs, possibly owing to a read error. The V gene is TRBV15, the J gene TRBJ2-1; TRBD2 might be the D (6 bases). Germline loops: CDR1 LNHNV, CDR2 YYDKDF (reference sequence). The CDR3 consists of 15 residues. CDR3 DNA: TGTGACACCAGCAGAGATCAGCTAGCGAGGAATGAGCAGTTCTTC. Protein: CDTSRDQLARNEQFF.

V gene TRBV4-2 combines with J gene TRBJ2-5, with a possible D match to TRBD2 (6 bases). The J call could be wrong; TRBJ2-7 is a better fit for the DNA end. Germline loops: CDR1 LGHNA, CDR2 YNFKEQ. This CDR3 is 14 amino acids long. CDR3 amino acids: CASSQGGVRYEQYF. The CDR3 DNA reads as TGTGCCAGCAGCCAAGGCGGGGTTCGCTACGAGCAGTACTTC.

V and J are TRBV5-1 and TRBJ1-2; TRBD1 agrees at 11 bases. The CDR3 extends over 16 amino acids. CDR1 is SGHRS, CDR2 YFSETQ, per germline. V shed 3 bases and J 4 bases; nucleotides not matched to a gene: 8. This chain's CDR3 is CASSYGTGGAPYGYTF. CDR3 DNA: TGCGCCAGCAGCTACGGGACAGGGGGTGCCCCCTATGGCTACACCTTC.

This clonotype has just a few counts. V usage is TRBV28 and J usage is TRBJ2-7; maybe TRBD2 (5 bases). The CDR3 sequence is 11 residues long. V shed 3 bases and J shed 5 bases, with 5 bases lying between them. CDR1 MDHEN and CDR2 SYDVKM come from the germline V gene. CDR3 bases: TGTGCCAGCAGTTTCGGGAACGAGCAGTACGTC. Translation gives CASSFGNEQYV.

Only a few counts were recorded for this clonotype. This CDR3 reads CSARSGIGGADTQYF. The CDR3 DNA reads as TGCAGTGCTAGATCCGGGATAGGTGGTGCAGATACGCAGTATTTT. The J gene is TRBJ2-3, the V gene TRBV20-1; D perhaps matches TRBD2 (5 bases). Trimming took off 2 bases at V and 4 bases at J, with 16 bases between the two ends. Germline V lookup: CDR1 DFQATT, CDR2 SNEGSKA (reference sequence). The length of the CDR3 is 15 residues.

The chain couples TRBV10-2 to TRBJ2-7, with D unclear. The V end was cut by 6 bases, the J end by 6 bases, with 6 bases between. The V gene's germline CDR1 is WSHSY and CDR2 SAAADI. The length of the CDR3 is 10 residues. The DNA for the CDR3 is TGCGCCAGCAGGGATTCCGAGCAGTACTTC. Protein sequence: CASRDSEQYF.

The chain carries TRBV6-2 or TRBV6-3 and TRBJ2-7, with D perhaps TRBD1 (6 bases). The germline V gene encodes CDR1 MNHEY and CDR2 SVGEGT. The V gene lost 7 bases and the J gene lost 5 bases, with 12 bases spanning the gap. This CDR3 spans 12 amino acids. In DNA, the CDR3 is TGTGCCAGCACCGAGGGGGAACACGAGCAGTACTTC. Translating gives CASTEGEHEQYF.

This clonotype was seen more than once but under ten times. The chain recombines TRBV12-3 or TRBV12-4 with TRBJ1-1; tentative D call: TRBD1 (5 bases). Trimming stripped 6 bases from V and 1 base from J, with 12 bases between. The CDR3 is made up of 14 amino acids. Here the CDR3 reads CASSSDSGNTEAFF. DNA for the CDR3: TGTGCCAGCAGCTCCGACAGTGGGAACACTGAAGCTTTCTTT.

The table lists this clonotype with a few counts. This chain uses TRBV5-5 with TRBJ1-1; D call uncertain. The CDR3 is 14 amino acids. CDR1 is SGHKS, CDR2 YYEKEE, per germline (reference sequence). The V and J ends lost 1 base and 4 bases respectively, with 11 bases between them. The CDR3 sequence: CASSLYSEITEAFF. DNA for the CDR3: TGTGCCAGCAGCTTGTACAGCGAGATCACTGAAGCTTTCTTT.

There are a few counts of this clonotype. This chain joins TRBV7-9 and TRBJ1-2, with D maybe TRBD1 (5 bases). Germline V gene sequence: CDR1 SEHNR, CDR2 FQNEAQ (reference sequence). V was clipped by 0 bases and J by 2 bases, with 13 bases between them. The CDR3 is made up of 16 amino acids. The CDR3 region is CASSLAADSANYGYTF. The CDR3 DNA reads TGTGCCAGCAGCTTAGCGGCCGACAGCGCCAACTATGGCTACACCTTC. Full variable domain (rest looked up from reference TRBV7-9 and TRBJ1-2): DTGVSQNPRHKITKRGQNVTFRCDPISEHNRLYWYRQTLGQGPEFLTYFQNEAQLEKSRLLSDRFSAERPKGSFSTLEIQRTEQGDSAMYLCASSLAADSANYGYTFGSGTRLTVV.

The V gene is TRBV18, the J gene TRBJ2-5; D is ambiguous. The V and J ends lost 3 bases and 2 bases respectively, with 7 bases between them. This CDR3 region has 13 residues. The germline CDR1 and CDR2 sequences are KGHSH and LQKENI. The CDR3 loop reads CASSPAVQETQYF. Here the CDR3 DNA reads TGTGCCAGCTCACCTGCCGTACAAGAGACCCAGTACTTC.

This clonotype was observed a handful of times. The chain uses TRBV2 and TRBJ2-7; unclear D gene. This CDR3 spans 10 amino acids. From germline, CDR1 is SNHLY and CDR2 FYNNEI. The CDR3 loop is CASVNGWVRV. DNA of the CDR3: TGTGCCAGCGTCAACGGCTGGGTCCGCGTC.

This clonotype was seen a handful of times. The J gene is TRBJ2-2, the V gene TRBV20-1; D is undetermined. The CDR3 length is 13 residues. The germline V gene encodes CDR1 DFQATT and CDR2 SNEGSKA (reference sequence). Trimming shortened V by 5 bases and J by 4 bases, and 11 bases separated the two germline ends. CDR3 nucleotide sequence: TGCAGTGCTTCGTGGGGATCCACCGGGGAGCTGTTTTTT. Protein product: CSASWGSTGELFF.